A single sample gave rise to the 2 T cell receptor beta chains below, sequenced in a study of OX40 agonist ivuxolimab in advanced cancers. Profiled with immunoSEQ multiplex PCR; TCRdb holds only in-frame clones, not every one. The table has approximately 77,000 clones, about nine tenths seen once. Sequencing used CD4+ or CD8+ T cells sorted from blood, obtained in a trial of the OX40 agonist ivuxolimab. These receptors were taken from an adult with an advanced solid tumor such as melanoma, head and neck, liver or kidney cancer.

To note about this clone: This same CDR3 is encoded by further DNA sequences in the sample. In nucleotides, the CDR3 is TGTGCCAGCAGCCAAGGGGGCACGGGGATCGACGAGCAGTACTTC. Translation: CASSQGGTGIDEQYF. V and J are TRBV9 and TRBJ2-7, with TRBD1 identical over 7 bases. This CDR3 spans 15 amino acids. V lost 4 bases and J lost 5; bases outside the gene matches: 12. CDR1 and CDR2 from the germline V gene are SGDLS and YYNGEE.

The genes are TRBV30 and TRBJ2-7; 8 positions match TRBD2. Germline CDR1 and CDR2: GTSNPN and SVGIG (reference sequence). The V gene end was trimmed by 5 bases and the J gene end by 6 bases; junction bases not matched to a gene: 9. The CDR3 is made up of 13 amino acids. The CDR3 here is CAWPSGCNLEQYF. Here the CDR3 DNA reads TGTGCCTGGCCTAGCGGGTGTAACCTCGAGCAGTACTTC.